Shown below are 19 T cell receptor beta chains from a single sample sequenced in a study of T cell responses to AZD1222 COVID-19 vaccine. The assay was immunoSEQ multiplex PCR, and TCRdb's table has in-frame clones only and misses some. The sample yields 90,000 to 150,000 clones, roughly 87% seen once. This specimen consisted of peripheral blood, obtained on day 0 of AZD1222 vaccination. These receptors all come from an adult in good health.

V and J are TRBV7-9 and TRBJ2-3; the match to TRBD1 covers 9 bases. V lost 5 bases and J lost 6; bases outside the gene matches: 12. The germline V gene encodes CDR1 SEHNR and CDR2 FQNEAQ (reference sequence). The length of the CDR3 is 16 residues. The CDR3 loop is CASSPWTGASVDTQYF. The CDR3 region has the DNA TGTGCCAGCAGCCCCTGGACAGGGGCTTCGGTGGATACGCAGTATTTT. The full variable domain, in which reference TRBV7-9 and TRBJ2-3 provide the parts outside the CDR3, is DTGVSQNPRHKITKRGQNVTFRCDPISEHNRLYWYRQTLGQGPEFLTYFQNEAQLEKSRLLSDRFSAERPKGSFSTLEIQRTEQGDSAMYLCASSPWTGASVDTQYFGPGTRLTVL.

This sequence joins TRBV7-8 and TRBJ2-7; 8 positions agree with TRBD1. Germline trimming cut 4 bases from V and 6 bases from J; bases unmatched to any gene: 5. Germline V gene data show CDR1 as SGHVS and CDR2 as FQNEAQ. This CDR3 region has 13 residues. In DNA, the CDR3 is TGTGCCAGCAGCTCCGACAGGGGCGGCGAGCAGTACTTC. This gives the protein CASSSDRGGEQYF.

This clone was counted once. Other DNA sequences in this specimen translate into the identical CDR3. The V call is TRBV14, the J call TRBJ2-7; 8 bases line up with TRBD1. Trimming at V came to 5 bases and at J to 3 bases, leaving 3 bases not matched to a gene. CDR1 is SGHDN, CDR2 FVKESK, per germline. The CDR3 has 13 residues. CDR3 residues: CASSRDRGYEQYF. The CDR3 coding sequence is TGTGCCAGCAGCAGAGACAGGGGCTACGAGCAGTACTTC. The entire variable domain, with the rest obtained from reference TRBV14 and TRBJ2-7, is as follows: EAGVTQFPSHSVIEKGQTVTLRCDPISGHDNLYWYRRVMGKEIKFLLHFVKESKQDESGMPNNRFLAERTGGTYSTLKVQPAELEDSGVYFCASSRDRGYEQYFGPGTRLTVT.

The rearrangement joins TRBV9 to TRBJ1-1, with D possibly matching TRBD1 (6 bases). V was trimmed by 3 bases and J by 0 bases, leaving 21 bases between them. The germline CDR1 and CDR2 sequences are SGDLS and YYNGEE. This CDR3 is 18 amino acids long. CDR3 nucleotide sequence: TGTGCCAGCAGCGAAAATACGGGACACCCAAACCTGAACACTGAAGCTTTCTTT. Encoded protein: CASSENTGHPNLNTEAFF.

CDR3 residues: CASSSGTDNSPLHF. The CDR3 region has the DNA TGTGCCAGCAGCTCCGGGACAGATAATTCACCCCTCCACTTT. This chain joins TRBV6-5 and TRBJ1-6; 7 bases align to TRBD1. V gave up 6 bases and J gave up 5 bases; unmatched junction bases: 4. Looked up from germline, CDR1 is MNHEY and CDR2 is SVGAGI. There are 14 residues in the CDR3.

V and J are TRBV2 and TRBJ1-1; D gene uncertain. The CDR3 length is 12 residues. Germline V lookup: CDR1 SNHLY, CDR2 FYNNEI. The V end was cut by 5 bases, the J end by 5 bases, with 9 bases between. The CDR3 reads CASSLVLTEAFF. The CDR3 DNA follows: TGTGCCAGCAGTTTGGTCCTAACTGAAGCTTTCTTT.

The sample holds one count of this clone. The chain links TRBV7-8 to TRBJ2-5; the D is unclear. Germline V gives CDR1 SGHVS, CDR2 FQNEAQ. The V end was cut by 5 bases, the J end by 5 bases, with 18 bases between. This CDR3 spans 15 amino acids. CDR3 in DNA: TGTGCCAGCAGCCCTCACCCCGGAATTAGGGAGACCCAGTACTTC. It is translated as CASSPHPGIRETQYF.

The J gene is TRBJ1-2, the V gene TRBV19; D call uncertain. The V gene lost 1 base and the J gene lost 6 bases, with 15 bases spanning the gap. From germline, CDR1 is LNHDA and CDR2 SQIVND (reference sequence). This CDR3 is 15 amino acids long. CDR3: CASSIAGGSRHGYTF. CDR3 DNA sequence: TGTGCCAGTAGTATAGCGGGAGGGAGCCGGCATGGCTACACCTTC.

The CDR3 loop reads CASSSRVQETQYF. CDR3 nucleotide sequence: TGTGCCAGCAGCAGCAGGGTCCAAGAGACCCAGTACTTC. The chain has TRBV7-9 and TRBJ2-5, with a tentative D call TRBD1 (5 bases). Germline CDR1 is SEHNR and CDR2 is FQNEAQ (reference sequence). This CDR3 is built from 13 residues. V lost 5 bases, J lost 1 base, and 8 bases lay in between.

The chain links TRBV2 to TRBJ1-2, with D unresolved. This CDR3 is 13 amino acids long. Between the trimmed V and J ends, which lost 1 base and 6 bases, there was a span of 9 bases. Per germline, CDR1 SNHLY and CDR2 FYNNEI. The CDR3 is CASSEGAWDGYTF. The CDR3 coding sequence is TGTGCCAGCAGTGAAGGGGCCTGGGATGGCTACACCTTC. Full variable domain (missing parts from reference TRBV2 and TRBJ1-2): EPEVTQTPSHQVTQMGQEVILRCVPISNHLYFYWYRQILGQKVEFLVSFYNNEISEKSEIFDDQFSVERPDGSNFTLKIRSTKLEDSAMYFCASSEGAWDGYTFGSGTRLTVV.

The chain has TRBV5-5 and TRBJ2-7; D perhaps matches TRBD2 (6 bases). Per the germline V gene, CDR1 is SGHKS and CDR2 is YYEKEE (reference sequence). Trimming left V 0 bases short and J 4 bases short, with 14 bases between. The CDR3 is 15 residues long. The CDR3 sequence is CASSLAGGTEYEQYF. For the CDR3, the DNA is TGTGCCAGCAGCTTGGCCGGGGGAACGGAATACGAGCAGTACTTC. Full variable domain (rest looked up from reference TRBV5-5 and TRBJ2-7): DAGVTQSPTHLIKTRGQQVTLRCSPISGHKSVSWYQQVLGQGPQFIFQYYEKEERGRGNFPDRFSARQFPNYSSELNVNALLLGDSALYLCASSLAGGTEYEQYFGPGTRLTVT.

The chain joins TRBV29-1 to TRBJ2-7, with D tentatively TRBD1 (6 bases). From germline, CDR1 is SQVTM and CDR2 ANQGSEA. The CDR3 totals 13 residues. Trimming left V 6 bases short and J 1 base short, with 13 bases between. The CDR3 DNA reads TGCAGCGTCCGACAGGTCCTTTCCTACGAGCAGTACTTC. It codes for CSVRQVLSYEQYF.

The chain combines TRBV7-9 with TRBJ2-2; TRBD2 matches at 10 bases. V gave up 0 bases and J gave up 4 bases; unmatched junction bases: 2. The CDR3 has 16 amino acids. CDR1 is SEHNR and CDR2 is FQNEAQ in the germline V gene (reference sequence). CDR3 coding DNA: TGTGCCAGCAGCTTAGCGCAGCGGGGGGGCACCGGGGAGCTGTTTTTT. This codes for CASSLAQRGGTGELFF.

CDR3 loop: CASSQEEGRRYNSPLHF. The CDR3 DNA reads TGCGCCAGCAGCCAAGAGGAAGGCAGGAGGTATAATTCACCCCTCCACTTT. The chain has TRBV4-1 and TRBJ1-6; D remains unclear. Germline values: CDR1 MGHRA, CDR2 YSYEKL. There are 17 residues in the CDR3. Trimming took off 0 bases at V and 4 bases at J, with 13 bases between the two ends.

The CDR3 reads CASSITGQGAYEQYF. As DNA, the CDR3 is TGCGCCAGCAGCATTACGGGACAGGGGGCTTACGAGCAGTACTTC. V gene TRBV5-1 combines with J gene TRBJ2-7; 12 bases map to TRBD1. The CDR3 is 15 amino acids. The germline V gene encodes CDR1 SGHRS and CDR2 YFSETQ. V lost 4 bases, J lost 4 bases, and 6 bases stayed unmatched.

The chain couples TRBV30 to TRBJ2-7; the D is unclear. The CDR3 totals 14 residues. CDR1 is GTSNPN, CDR2 SVGIG, per germline (reference sequence). The germline V and J ends were trimmed by 2 bases and 2 bases, with 13 bases remaining between them. Here the CDR3 DNA reads TGTGCCTGGAGTCAGGACGAAGGGACCTACGAGCAGTACTTC. Protein sequence: CAWSQDEGTYEQYF.

The CDR3: CASSLFGTISYEQYF. The CDR3 nucleotides read TGTGCCAGCAGCTTGTTTGGGACCATCTCCTACGAGCAGTACTTC. V usage is TRBV5-6 and J usage is TRBJ2-7; the D gene could be TRBD1 or TRBD2 (5 bases each). Germline lookup yields CDR1 SGHDT and CDR2 YYEEEE. The CDR3 length is 15 residues. V gave up 1 base and J gave up 0 bases, with 11 bases separating them.

The CDR3 protein is CASSFPLEAPHNEQFF. DNA of the CDR3: TGTGCCAGCAGTTTCCCCCTAGAGGCACCCCACAATGAGCAGTTCTTC. This chain joins TRBV28 and TRBJ2-1; D unclear. The CDR3 contains 16 residues. Germline CDR1 MDHEN, CDR2 SYDVKM. V was pared by 3 bases and J by 5 bases, with 17 bases between.

The rearrangement uses TRBV3-1 (or the pseudogene TRBV3-2) and TRBJ1-6; 7 bases agree with TRBD1. Germline V gene lookup returns CDR1 LGHDT and CDR2 YNNKEL (reference sequence). This CDR3 comprises 15 residues. Unmatched junction bases numbered 2, after V lost 3 bases and J lost 3 bases. The CDR3 spells CASSHWDSYNSPLHF. In DNA, the CDR3 is TGTGCCAGCAGCCATTGGGACAGCTATAATTCACCCCTCCACTTT.